What follows is one T cell receptor beta chain and its context. This sample stems from a study of cytomegalovirus exposure and HLA in healthy donors. The CDR3 sequence is 15 residues long. Germline V gene sequence: CDR1 LNHDA, CDR2 SQIVND (reference sequence). The ends were cut back, 7 bases at V and 5 bases at J, with 20 bases in the middle. PCR primers comprised 60 Vbeta and 13 Jbeta primers. Method: immunoSEQ multiplex PCR; TCRdb's copy keeps in-frame clones and lacks some. The sample includes under 150,000 clones, 73% seen only once; the top ten take over 1%. Sequencing was carried out using PBMCs. V is TRBV19 and J is TRBJ1-2, with a weak D call TRBD1 (6 bases). This receptor was identified in a woman aged 40 to 50 in good health and CMV-seronegative. CDR3 sequence: CASTLPGGPKYGYTF. CDR3 in DNA: TGTGCCAGTACCCTCCCGGGGGGGCCGAAATATGGCTACACCTTC.